This note documents a single TCR beta chain sequence. The antigen is unknown. Sequencing templates came from extracted RNA that was reverse transcribed into cDNA. The repertoire was sequenced with immunoSEQ multiplex PCR; TCRdb's copy has only in-frame clones and lacks some. Of approximately 100,000 clones listed, 45% to 60% are singletons. Germline V gene sequence: CDR1 SQVTM, CDR2 ANQGSEA. The CDR3 sequence is 13 residues long. V lost 7 bases and J 5 bases, leaving 18 bases between the germline ends. These data originate in a study of CD8+ T cells in alopecia areata. Notes on the study in general: Clonality exceeded that of normal scalp in lesional scalp, most notably in alopecia totalis/universalis.

This rearrangement joins TRBV29-1 to TRBJ2-7; the D gene is possibly TRBD1 (6 bases). Sample: CD4+ T cells sorted from blood. The origin of this receptor is a human donor in good health. CDR3 coding DNA: TGCAGCGCCACAGGGCAGGGGTATCACGAGCAGTACTTC. Translating it yields CSATGQGYHEQYF.